This T cell receptor (beta chain) was recovered during a study of T cells in narcolepsy. Study conclusions and caveats: Healthy controls reportedly lacked the autoreactive clonotypes serially found in patients' blood.

Measured with immunoSEQ multiplex PCR; TCRdb has only the in-frame clones, and not every one. The table shows fewer than 35,000 clones, with 75% to 85% occurring only once. Germline V gene data show CDR1 as SGHDN and CDR2 as FVKESK. The CDR3 has 15 residues. With respect to this clone: The antigen remains unidentified. Mismatch with germline at one junction end may stem from a read error.

The sequenced material came from CD45RA- memory CD4+ T cells from PBMCs. This chain uses TRBV14 with TRBJ2-6; D remains unclear. The clonotype originates from a human donor with narcolepsy. The CDR3 DNA follows: TGTGCCAGCAGACAAGCTGGGTCTGGGGCCAACGTCCTGACTTTC. Protein sequence: CASRQAGSGANVLTF.